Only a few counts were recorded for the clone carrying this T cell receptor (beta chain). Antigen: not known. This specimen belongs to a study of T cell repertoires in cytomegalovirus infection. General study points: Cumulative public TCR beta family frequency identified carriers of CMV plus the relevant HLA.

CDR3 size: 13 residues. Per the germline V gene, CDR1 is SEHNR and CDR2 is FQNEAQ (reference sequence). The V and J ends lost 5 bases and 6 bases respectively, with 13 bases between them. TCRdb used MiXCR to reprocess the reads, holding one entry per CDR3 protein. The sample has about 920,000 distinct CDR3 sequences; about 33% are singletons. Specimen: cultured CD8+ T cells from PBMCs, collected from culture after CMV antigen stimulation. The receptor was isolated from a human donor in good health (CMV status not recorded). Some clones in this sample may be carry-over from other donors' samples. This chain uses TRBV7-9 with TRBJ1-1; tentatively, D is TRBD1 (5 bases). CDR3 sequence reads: CASSPPGSSEAFF. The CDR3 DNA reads TGTGCCAGCAGCCCCCCAGGGAGCTCTGAAGCTTTCTTT.